This T cell receptor beta chain was found in a study of cytomegalovirus exposure and HLA in healthy donors. As for the study in general: It was reported in a later analysis that the 95 to 150 validation repertoires used the same platform as the roughly 640 first-cohort repertoires. Whole-study findings and limits: A few chains linked to CMV were shown in vitro to be specific for CMV antigens. Cytomegalovirus association was listed for around 170 TCR beta chains.

As concerns this clone: What it recognizes is unknown.

The CDR3 spans 18 residues. The junction had 12 bases not matched to a gene; V was cut back by 1 base and J by 4 bases. Germline values: CDR1 LGHNA, CDR2 YNFKEQ. The repertoire was sequenced with immunoSEQ multiplex PCR; TCRdb's copy has only in-frame clones and lacks some. The sample lists hundreds of thousands of clones, approximately 87% occurring once. The sequencing sample was made of PBMCs. The chain joins TRBV4-2 to TRBJ2-7; 11 positions match TRBD1. This TCR derives from a woman in her late teens or twenties in good health and CMV-seronegative. The CDR3 bases are TGTGCCAGCAGCCAAGGGGGTGTAACCGGGACAGGGGGGTACGAGCAGTACTTC. Its translation: CASSQGGVTGTGGYEQYF.